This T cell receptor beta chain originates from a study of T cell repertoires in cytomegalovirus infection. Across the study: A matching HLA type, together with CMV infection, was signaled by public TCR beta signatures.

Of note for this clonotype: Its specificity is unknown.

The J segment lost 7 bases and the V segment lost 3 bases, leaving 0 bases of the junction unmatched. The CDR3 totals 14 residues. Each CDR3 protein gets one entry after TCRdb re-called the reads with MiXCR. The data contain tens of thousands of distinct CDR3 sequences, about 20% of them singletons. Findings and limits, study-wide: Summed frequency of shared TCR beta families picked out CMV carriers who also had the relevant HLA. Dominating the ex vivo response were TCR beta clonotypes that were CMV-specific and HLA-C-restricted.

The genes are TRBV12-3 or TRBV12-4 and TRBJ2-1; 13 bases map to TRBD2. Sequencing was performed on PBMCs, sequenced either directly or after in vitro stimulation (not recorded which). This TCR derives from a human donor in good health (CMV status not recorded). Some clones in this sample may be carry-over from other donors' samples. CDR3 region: CASSLTSGGNEQFF. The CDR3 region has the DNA TGTGCCAGCAGTTTGACTAGCGGGGGGAATGAGCAGTTCTTC.